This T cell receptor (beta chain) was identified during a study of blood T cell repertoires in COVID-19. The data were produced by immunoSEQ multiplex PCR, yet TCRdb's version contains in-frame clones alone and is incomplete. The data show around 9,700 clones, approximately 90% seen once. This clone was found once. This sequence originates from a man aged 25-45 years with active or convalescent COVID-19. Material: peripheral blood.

CDR3 bases: TGCGCCAGCAGCGTTGGGACTAGCGGGGGGGAGACCCAGTACTTC. Protein product: CASSVGTSGGETQYF. V usage is TRBV5-1 and J usage is TRBJ2-5; 15 nucleotides line up with TRBD2. The CDR3 extends over 15 amino acids. Germline values: CDR1 SGHRS, CDR2 YFSETQ. J gave up 5 bases and V 4 bases, and 3 bases lay outside the gene matches.